One sample yielded the 5 T cell receptor beta chains listed below, sequenced in a study of graft-versus-host responses after intestinal transplantation. Their cognate antigens are unknown. Sequencing was performed with immunoSEQ multiplex PCR; in TCRdb, only in-frame clones are kept and a portion is missing. The sample contains about 82,000 clones, under 95% of which appear only once. The sequences come from unstimulated CD4+ T cells sorted from spleen or lymph node cells, collected before transplant. These receptor sequences come from a human donor who was the organ donor for an intestinal transplant.

This clone was counted a few times. CDR3 sequence: CASSLAVAGIPSYEQYF. CDR3 coding DNA: TGTGCCAGCAGCTTAGCGGTCGCAGGGATCCCCTCCTACGAGCAGTACTTC. This chain connects TRBV7-9 to TRBJ2-7; weak D call: TRBD1 (5 bases). Trimming stripped 0 bases from V and 0 bases from J, with 15 bases between. Germline V gene sequence: CDR1 SEHNR, CDR2 FQNEAQ (reference sequence). The CDR3 runs to 17 residues. Filled out from reference TRBV7-9 and TRBJ2-7, the complete variable domain reads DTGVSQNPRHKITKRGQNVTFRCDPISEHNRLYWYRQTLGQGPEFLTYFQNEAQLEKSRLLSDRFSAERPKGSFSTLEIQRTEQGDSAMYLCASSLAVAGIPSYEQYFGPGTRLTVT.

This clone appeared once. J is TRBJ1-1 and V is TRBV5-1; D ambiguous. Trimming pared 4 bases from V and 3 bases from J, leaving 16 bases between. Germline V gene lookup returns CDR1 SGHRS and CDR2 YFSETQ. The CDR3 totals 15 residues. The CDR3 reads CASSPKVGMYTEAFF. The DNA for the CDR3 is TGCGCCAGCAGCCCCAAAGTGGGCATGTACACTGAAGCTTTCTTT.

The chain joins TRBV19 to TRBJ1-2, with D perhaps matching TRBD1 (5 bases). V was clipped by 3 bases and J by 4 bases, with 27 bases between them. The CDR3 has 19 amino acids. Per the germline V gene, CDR1 is LNHDA and CDR2 is SQIVND (reference sequence). The CDR3 sequence: CASSMVVGPGPRPSYGYTF. CDR3 in DNA: TGTGCCAGTAGTATGGTGGTAGGGCCAGGGCCGAGGCCCAGCTATGGCTACACCTTC.

The chain combines TRBV30 with TRBJ1-5, with no clear D. CDR1 and CDR2 (germline): GTSNPN, SVGIG (reference sequence). The CDR3 is 12 residues long. Trimming cost V 4 bases and J 4 bases, with 8 bases left between them. CDR3 nucleotides: TGTGCCTGGAAACAGCTAAATCAGCCCCAGCATTTT. It specifies CAWKQLNQPQHF.

This clone was detected only a few times. V is TRBV23-1 and J is TRBJ1-6; D is unclear. TRBV23-1 is an ORF; its function is uncertain. This CDR3 is 16 amino acids long. Trimming removed 6 bases at V and 6 bases at J, with 18 bases between. The CDR3 DNA follows: TGCGCCAGCAGCCCTACTCTGGAGCACCCTAATTCACCCCTCCACTTT. This gives the protein CASSPTLEHPNSPLHF.